This T cell receptor (beta chain) was sequenced in a study of T cells in localized non-small cell lung cancer. Concerning this clone: Its antigen is not identified.

Overall study results and limits: Uninvolved adjacent lung had the highest recorded T cell clonality, with tumor below it. Because only a single region of the tumor was sequenced, heterogeneity remains possible. Across samples, adjacent lung featured a median roughly 50 of the top 100 tumor clones.

The table came from immunoSEQ multiplex PCR; TCRdb's copy has only in-frame clones and leaves some out. The sample has around 19,000 clones, 87% seen once; the top ten hold over 9%. The CDR3 extends over 16 amino acids. Germline V gives CDR1 MNHEY, CDR2 SMNVEV (reference sequence). V lost 7 bases to trimming and J lost 2 bases, with 19 bases between them. The source was PBMCs, collected before any cancer treatment. This clonotype was obtained from a man aged 40 to 70 with stage II squamous cell lung carcinoma. The J gene is TRBJ2-3, the V gene TRBV27; the D gene is possibly TRBD2 (6 bases). CDR3 bases: TGTGCCAGCAAGTCCCCCGGAGGGCGGGTCACAGATACGCAGTATTTT. This translates into CASKSPGGRVTDTQYF.